This T cell receptor (beta chain) was identified in a study of T cells in Graves' hyperthyroidism and ophthalmopathy. Whole-study results and caveats: Researchers found most expanded thyroid clonotypes above 0.001 in blood as well.

From RNA transcripts, TCR beta CDR3 regions were amplified. First-round RT-PCR with HTBI primers amplified the TCR CDR3 region. TCRdb reprocessed the multiplex PCR reads with MiXCR, giving one entry per CDR3 protein. The data hold 650,000 to 850,000 distinct CDR3 sequences, with roughly a sixth observed a single time. V dropped 4 bases and J dropped 5; count of bases not matched to a gene: 11. This CDR3 is built from 15 residues. Germline V CDR1 and CDR2: DFQATT, SNEGSKA (reference sequence). This clonotype was recorded many times. The antigen remains unidentified. Each patient was aged 18 to 65 and had newly diagnosed hyperthyroidism of under 2 months' duration. Uncontrolled infection, other autoimmune disease, pregnancy or lactation disqualified patients from enrolment. The authors obtained PBMCs from 10 ml of fresh peripheral blood.

The TCR was taken from a woman aged 45-59 years with Graves' hyperthyroidism that later progressed to Graves' ophthalmopathy. V is TRBV20-1 and J is TRBJ2-7, with 10 bases that match TRBD2. Specimen: blood. CDR3 in amino acids: CSATWASGGVNEQYF. CDR3 sequence (DNA): TGCAGTGCTACCTGGGCAAGCGGGGGGGTCAACGAGCAGTACTTC.